Below are 30 T cell receptor beta chains sequenced from a single sample in a study of T cell clusters in autoimmune cytopenias. Roughly 38,000 genome equivalents of blood DNA were amplified for TRB. TRB rearrangements were amplified by touch-down multiplex PCR with mixed TRB-A/B primers. Reprocessing the multiplex PCR reads, TCRdb reports a single entry for every CDR3 protein and omits DNA. The specimen's table records 690 or so distinct CDR3 sequences. Another study also made use of these data, one on T cell repertoires in aging, cancer and after chemotherapy.

The sample taken for sequencing was peripheral blood. The receptor source for this set is a human donor with chronic lymphocytic leukemia.

Judged by frequency, this clonotype is large. The chain has TRBV19 and TRBJ1-2; absent DNA, TCRdb's TRBD1 call cannot be checked. CDR1 and CDR2 from the germline V gene are LNHDA and SQIVND (reference sequence). This CDR3 comprises 12 residues. The CDR3 is CASSDRVGGYTF.

Measured by frequency, this clonotype is medium-sized. This chain joins TRBV12-3 or TRBV12-4 and TRBJ1-2. The CDR3 length is 12 residues. This CDR3 is CASSFLGNGYTF.

The gene calls are TRBV7-3 and TRBJ2-6; TCRdb picks TRBD1, but there is no DNA to check that call. The CDR3 covers 15 residues. The germline gives CDR1 SGHTA, CDR2 FQGTGA. The CDR3 sequence: CASSSQGRGANVLTF. Complete variable domain (other parts from reference TRBV7-3 and TRBJ2-6): GAGVSQTPSNKVTEKGKYVELRCDPISGHTALYWYRQSLGQGPEFLIYFQGTGAADDSGLPNDRFFAVRPEGSVSTLKIQRTERGDSAVYLCASSSQGRGANVLTFGAGSRLTVL.

Its frequency marks this clonotype as medium-sized (0.01 to 0.1%). The V call is TRBV5-1, the J call TRBJ2-6; no DNA is available, so the TRBD1 call from TCRdb remains unchecked. CDR3 size: 18 residues. Germline loops: CDR1 SGHRS, CDR2 YFSETQ. This chain's CDR3 is CASSSLRGQAAGANVLTF.

Here the CDR3 reads CASSETSGGQSSYNEQFF. This rearrangement joins TRBV6-5 to TRBJ2-1; TCRdb indicates TRBD2, and absent DNA this call remains unverified. CDR1 and CDR2 (germline): MNHEY, SVGAGI. This CDR3 has 18 residues.

The chain recombines TRBV7-3 with TRBJ2-2; TCRdb returns TRBD2, unconfirmable since there is no DNA. Germline V gives CDR1 SGHTA, CDR2 FQGTGA. The CDR3 contains 15 residues. CDR3: CASSLRGGQRGELFF.

Measured by frequency, this clonotype is medium-sized. This chain links TRBV12-5 with TRBJ2-6; checking the TCRdb D call of TRBD1 is not possible without DNA. This CDR3 region has 18 residues. The germline V gene has CDR1 LGHNT and CDR2 FRNRAP. CDR3 loop: CASGPPTGGAGGANVLTF. Full variable domain (outside the CDR3, taken from reference TRBV12-5 and TRBJ2-6): DARVTQTPRHKVTEMGQEVTMRCQPILGHNTVFWYRQTMMQGLELLAYFRNRAPLDDSGMPKDRFSAEMPDATLATLKIQPSEPRDSAVYFCASGPPTGGAGGANVLTFGAGSRLTVL.

This clonotype is deemed medium-sized by its frequency. V gene TRBV21-1 combines with J gene TRBJ2-7. TRBV21-1 is a recognized pseudogene. The CDR3 sequence is 13 residues long. CDR3 residues: CASSKDGHYEQYF.

According to its frequency, this clonotype is hyperexpanded (1% or more). This sequence joins TRBV20-1 and TRBJ1-2. Germline V gene lookup returns CDR1 DFQATT and CDR2 SNEGSKA (reference sequence). The CDR3 is made up of 15 amino acids. CDR3 residues: CSARGNEIINYGYTF.

The V gene is TRBV20-1, the J gene TRBJ2-1; checking the TCRdb D call of TRBD2 is not possible without DNA. Germline V gene sequence: CDR1 DFQATT, CDR2 SNEGSKA (reference sequence). The CDR3 runs 16 residues. The CDR3 sequence is CSARGLGAGEYNEQFF.

V is TRBV5-1 and J is TRBJ2-3; lacking DNA, the TRBD1 call made by TCRdb goes unchecked. Per the germline V gene, CDR1 is SGHRS and CDR2 is YFSETQ. The CDR3 spans 16 residues. The CDR3 region is CASSAGRGENTDTQYF.

This clonotype ranks as large in terms of frequency. The chain is built from TRBV27 and TRBJ2-1; the TCRdb call, TRBD2, lacks DNA for checking. Per the germline V gene, CDR1 is MNHEY and CDR2 is SMNVEV (reference sequence). This CDR3 has 16 residues. The CDR3 loop reads CASSPRPSIPYNEQFF.

This clonotype is called large based on its frequency. The chain has TRBV12-3 or TRBV12-4 and TRBJ1-1; the TCRdb call, TRBD1, lacks DNA for checking. The CDR3 loop spans 14 amino acids. The CDR3 loop reads CASSLAGGNTEAFF.

This clonotype registers large (0.1 to 1%) by frequency. This rearrangement joins TRBV5-6 to TRBJ1-6. The germline V gene has CDR1 SGHDT and CDR2 YYEEEE. The CDR3 is made up of 13 amino acids. Here the CDR3 reads CASSPRFESPLHF.

This clonotype is classed as medium-sized by frequency. The J gene is TRBJ2-7, the V gene TRBV7-9; the D gene TCRdb calls, TRBD1, cannot be checked with no DNA. Germline values: CDR1 SEHNR, CDR2 FQNEAQ (reference sequence). This CDR3 is 14 amino acids long. The CDR3 protein is CASNSIPGDREQYF.

V gene TRBV14 combines with J gene TRBJ1-2; TCRdb designates TRBD1, a call that cannot be tested without DNA. The CDR3 runs to 15 residues. Looked up from germline, CDR1 is SGHDN and CDR2 is FVKESK. This chain's CDR3 is CASSGRGQPYYGYTF.

V usage is TRBV7-9 and J usage is TRBJ1-3; TCRdb proposes TRBD1, but this gene call is untestable without DNA. The CDR3 spans 16 residues. Germline V gives CDR1 SEHNR, CDR2 FQNEAQ (reference sequence). The CDR3 is CASSLSTGGRGNTIYF.

This clonotype counts as large by frequency. The chain carries TRBV30 and TRBJ2-7. Germline values: CDR1 GTSNPN, CDR2 SVGIG (reference sequence). The CDR3 contains 12 residues. The CDR3 sequence is CAWSDELNEQYF.

This clonotype is identified as large (0.1 to 1%) from frequency. The J gene is TRBJ2-7, the V gene TRBV29-1; lacking DNA, the TRBD2 call made by TCRdb goes unchecked. The CDR3 is 13 residues long. Germline loops: CDR1 SQVTM, CDR2 ANQGSEA. The CDR3 loop reads CSVDSGGEIEQYF.

This clonotype ranks as large in terms of frequency. This sequence joins TRBV6-1 and TRBJ1-1; TCRdb designates TRBD1, a call that cannot be tested without DNA. Germline V gene lookup returns CDR1 MNHNS and CDR2 SASEGT. The CDR3 has 13 residues. CDR3 sequence: CASSVTGMTEAFF.

This clonotype is called large based on its frequency. V gene TRBV15 combines with J gene TRBJ2-3; TCRdb proposes TRBD1, but this gene call is untestable without DNA. Per germline, CDR1 LNHNV and CDR2 YYDKDF (reference sequence). The CDR3 runs to 17 residues. The CDR3 spells CATSTNRILGGTDTQYF.

This clonotype registers large by frequency. The V call is TRBV29-1, the J call TRBJ2-5; TCRdb names TRBD1, which stays unverified in the absence of DNA. This CDR3 has 14 amino acids. The germline V gene has CDR1 SQVTM and CDR2 ANQGSEA. This chain's CDR3 is CSLNTVQGQETQYF.

V is TRBV7-9 and J is TRBJ2-7; TCRdb gives TRBD2 as the D gene, but with no DNA this cannot be confirmed. The CDR3 has 13 amino acids. CDR1 and CDR2 from the germline V gene are SEHNR and FQNEAQ (reference sequence). This chain's CDR3 is CASREGLSYEQYF.

In terms of frequency, this clonotype is medium-sized. The V and J genes are TRBV2 and TRBJ2-3; as DNA is missing, the TRBD2 call by TCRdb cannot be tested. The CDR3 contains 15 residues. Germline V gene lookup returns CDR1 SNHLY and CDR2 FYNNEI. The CDR3 sequence: CASSGRAGGTDTQYF.

The chain links TRBV6-2 or TRBV6-3 to TRBJ2-1; as DNA is missing, the TRBD2 call by TCRdb cannot be tested. Germline CDR1 MNHEY, CDR2 SVGEGT. The CDR3 contains 15 residues. The CDR3 reads CASSDTSGGHNEQFF.

The J gene is TRBJ1-5, the V gene TRBV5-1. CDR1 SGHRS and CDR2 YFSETQ come from the germline V gene. CDR3 length equals 14 residues. Here the CDR3 reads CASSRDGSNQPQHF.

The V and J genes are TRBV5-4 and TRBJ2-3; the D call from TCRdb, TRBD2, cannot be confirmed without DNA. The CDR3 is 13 amino acids. Germline V gives CDR1 SGHNT, CDR2 YYREEE (reference sequence). The CDR3 spells CVTTSGATDTQYF.

Considering frequency, this clonotype is medium-sized. The V gene is TRBV4-2, the J gene TRBJ1-4; the D call of TRBD1 rests on TCRdb alone, since no DNA is present to check it. Germline V lookup: CDR1 LGHNA, CDR2 YNFKEQ. This CDR3 contains 17 residues. CDR3 protein: CASSQVSRAGTNEKLFF.

This clonotype is classed as medium-sized by frequency. The chain recombines TRBV20-1 with TRBJ2-3; TCRdb designates TRBD1, a call that cannot be tested without DNA. Germline CDR1 and CDR2: DFQATT and SNEGSKA (reference sequence). The CDR3 is 14 residues long. CDR3 in amino acids: CSARDKGGPDTQYF.

This clonotype ranks as large (0.1 to 1%) in terms of frequency. This sequence joins TRBV6-6 and TRBJ1-5; TCRdb returns TRBD1, unconfirmable since there is no DNA. CDR3 length: 16 amino acids. CDR1 is MNHNY and CDR2 is SVGAGI in the germline V gene (reference sequence). The CDR3 spells CASSYAAGLSNQPQHF.